This T cell receptor beta chain comes out of a study of T cells after posttransplantation cyclophosphamide. Study-wide results and caveats: Later post-transplant blood repertoires were often dominated by donor CD8+ memory clones. TRB overlap between skin or GI tissue T cells and blood was limited. After PTCy, TRB diversity resembled that of CNI/methotrexate controls.

Produced via immunoSEQ multiplex PCR; TCRdb's table is partial and in-frame only. The data show more than 60,000 clones, roughly 93% seen once. V was cut by 4 bases and J by 4 bases, with 20 bases left in between. Germline-derived CDR1 and CDR2 are SGHRS and YFSETQ. The CDR3 runs 16 residues. As regards this clone: The antigen remains unidentified.

The source of this sequence is a young woman in good health and a related stem cell transplant donor. The sequenced material came from PBMCs. This chain joins TRBV5-1 and TRBJ1-2, with a tentative D call TRBD1 (6 bases). The CDR3 is CASSLLPGEDSYGYTF. CDR3 nucleotides: TGCGCCAGCAGCCTACTACCAGGGGAAGATAGCTATGGCTACACCTTC.